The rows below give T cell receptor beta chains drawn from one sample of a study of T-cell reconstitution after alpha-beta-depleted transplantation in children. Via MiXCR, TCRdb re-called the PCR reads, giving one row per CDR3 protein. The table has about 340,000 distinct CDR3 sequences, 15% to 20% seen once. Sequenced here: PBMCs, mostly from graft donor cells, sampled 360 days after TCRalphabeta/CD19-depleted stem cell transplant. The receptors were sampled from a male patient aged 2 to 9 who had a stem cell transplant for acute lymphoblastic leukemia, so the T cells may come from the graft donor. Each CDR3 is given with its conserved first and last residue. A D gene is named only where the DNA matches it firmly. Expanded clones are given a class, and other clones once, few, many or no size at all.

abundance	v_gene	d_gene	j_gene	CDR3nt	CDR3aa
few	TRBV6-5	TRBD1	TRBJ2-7	TGTGCCAGCAGTTACTCGGGACAGGGGGCTTACGAGCAGTACTTC	CASSYSGQGAYEQYF
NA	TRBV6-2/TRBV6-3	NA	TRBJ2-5	TGTGCCCTCCAGGCCGGTGAGACCCAGTACTTC	CALQAGETQYF
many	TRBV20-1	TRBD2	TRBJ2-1	TGCAGTGCTAGGTCTAGCGGGAGGAGATACAATGAGCAGTTCTTC	CSARSSGRRYNEQFF
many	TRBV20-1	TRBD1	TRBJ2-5	TGCAGTGCTAGTTGGGGACAGACGTCGCGGGAGACCCAGTACTTC	CSASWGQTSRETQYF
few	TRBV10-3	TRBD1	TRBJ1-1	TGTGCCATCAAGAGGGGGCCGAACACTGAAGCTTTCTTT	CAIKRGPNTEAFF
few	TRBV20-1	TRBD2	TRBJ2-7	TGCAGTGCTAGAGGCTATGAGCGGGAGGCTCGCTACGAGCAGTACTTC	CSARGYEREARYEQYF
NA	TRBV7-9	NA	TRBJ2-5	TGTGCCAGCAGCTTAGTACAGCTCCAAGAGACCCAGTACTTC	CASSLVQLQETQYF
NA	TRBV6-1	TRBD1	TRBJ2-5	TGTGCCAGCAGACTCACAGGGGGTCAAGAGACCCAGTACTTC	CASRLTGGQETQYF
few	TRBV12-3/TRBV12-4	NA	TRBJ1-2	TGTGCCAGCAGTTTAGGGCAGACATATAACTATGGCTACACCTTC	CASSLGQTYNYGYTF
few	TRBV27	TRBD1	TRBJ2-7	TGTGCCAGCAGTTTCGGACAGGACTACGAGCAGTACTTC	CASSFGQDYEQYF
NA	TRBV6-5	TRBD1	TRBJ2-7	TGTGCCAGCAGTTTAGCCGGGACAGGGGACCACGAGCAGTACTTC	CASSLAGTGDHEQYF
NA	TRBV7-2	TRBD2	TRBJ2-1	TGTGCCAGCAGCGTCATAGCGGGAGGGCCGCGCAATGAGCAGTTCTTC	CASSVIAGGPRNEQFF
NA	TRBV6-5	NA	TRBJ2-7	TGTGCCAGCAGTCTACGTCCGAGACTAAGCGCCCCGAGCTCCTACGAGCAGTACTTC	CASSLRPRLSAPSSYEQYF
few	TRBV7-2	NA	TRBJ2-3	TGTGCCAGCACCCTCAGGGGCACAGATACGCAGTATTTT	CASTLRGTDTQYF
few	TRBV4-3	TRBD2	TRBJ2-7	TGCGCCAGCAGCCAAGACCTAGCGGGAGGTTTCTACGAGCAGTACTTC	CASSQDLAGGFYEQYF
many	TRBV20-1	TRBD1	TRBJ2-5	TGCAGTGCTAGAGCCGGACAGGGCCAAGAGACCCAGTACTTC	CSARAGQGQETQYF
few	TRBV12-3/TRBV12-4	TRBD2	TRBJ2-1	TGTGCCACCACCGGGACTAGCGGGAGGGCGGGCTACAATGAGCAGTTCTTC	CATTGTSGRAGYNEQFF
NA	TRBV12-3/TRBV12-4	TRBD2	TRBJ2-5	TGTGCCAGCGGGGGGGACGACGGGACCCAGTACTTC	CASGGDDGTQYF
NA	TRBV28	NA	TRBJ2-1	TGTGCCAGCACCGGGGCTAGGTACAATGAGCAGTTCTTC	CASTGARYNEQFF
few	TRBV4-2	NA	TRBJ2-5	TGTGCCAGCAGCCAAGATTTTGGGGCGGGATTTGAATTC	CASSQDFGAGFEF
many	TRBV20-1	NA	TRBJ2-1	TGCAGTGCTACCTGGCGGGAGAAACAGGGTGAGCAGTTCTTC	CSATWREKQGEQFF
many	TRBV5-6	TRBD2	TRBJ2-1	TGTGCCAGCAGCTTGGACGGGAGGTCCTACAATGAGCAGTTCTTC	CASSLDGRSYNEQFF
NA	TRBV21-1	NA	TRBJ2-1	TGTGCCAGCAGCAAAGGGACCCGGGACAGGGGAGATAGCGACAATGAGCAGTTCTTC	CASSKGTRDRGDSDNEQFF